This T cell receptor (beta chain) is drawn from a study of T cell responses to AZD1222 COVID-19 vaccine (dated by TCRdb to the early 2020s). Regarding the study in general: AZD1222 recipients given second doses at about 4 weeks or at about 12 weeks were pooled, since spike-specific TCR depth and breadth were not found to differ between the two schedules. A total of about 250 trial participants underwent TCR sequencing, of whom roughly 210 had received two doses of AZD1222 and some 25 had received two doses of the MenACWY control vaccine. Trial participants were enrolled by age into 18-55, 56-69 and 70-plus year subgroups, with 148, 28 and 57 TCR-sequenced participants respectively.

The CDR3 regions of human TCRbeta chains were subjected to immunosequencing. The paper's data handling went like this. TCRs in the repertoires were matched against a reference library of SARS-CoV-2-specific TCRs that had been generated with the MIRA antigen-specificity platform. Breadth was defined as the fraction of unique TCRs that were SARS-CoV-2-associated, and depth was defined as the fraction of total T cells that were SARS-CoV-2-associated. Using the MIRA data, every spike-specific TCR was mapped to the spike region that the TCR reacted to and assigned to either a CD4 or a CD8 class. Log10-transformed breadth and depth values were compared by one-way ANOVA with Sidak's multiple comparisons tests. TCRdb stores this immuneACCESS table with in-frame sequences only. Part of the clones is absent; in the studies checked, under half of the shortfall reflects unresolved V genes, and no reason is known for the rest. The V and J calls and the clone size are those of that table, but D and trimming were determined from the DNA. This sample lists tens of thousands of clones; about 85% were detected once. The ten largest clones add up to 10% to 15% of the sample.

Taken from the germline V gene, the CDR1 and CDR2 loops are MDHEN and SYDVKM. The CDR3 goes from the cysteine to the phenylalanine over 14 residues. Only CDR3 DNA remains: 42 bases, in frame from the first base. V sheds 5 bases and J sheds 0 bases, leaving 10 bases between their ends. The intended sense of this specimen's time point label: baseline before first vaccination. Vaccinee samples were obtained from the UK trials COV001 and COV002, which included a single-blind randomized controlled phase 2/3 trial of AZD1222 (ChAdOx1 nCoV-19) in healthy adults. For TCRbeta chain sequencing, PBMC samples were collected from trial participants at day 0 and at day 28 after the second dose. Study-wide findings and limitations: Conclusions about previously exposed vaccinees are limited, since just six AZD1222 recipients were seropositive for SARS-CoV-2 at baseline. CD4 TCRs associated with the vaccine covered the entire spike protein, and the dominant responses were in regions 160-218 and 743-854. After two AZD1222 doses, both the breadth and the depth of spike-specific TCRs were significantly higher than at day 0 and than in MenACWY recipients. Participants were mostly white British and included more females than males, and it was suggested by the authors that clonal diversity may have been underestimated. The 56-69-year group was small, and its depth increase did not reach significance, likely because of low power. Nearly half of unique spike-specific TCRs reportedly recognized epitopes outside regions mutated in the B.1.351 and B.1.1.7 variants. No day 14 peak-response samples were available, so repertoires were characterized only after the peak T cell response.

This clone was picked up a small number of times. Its antigen specificity is not known. No qualities accompany the bases; no much larger clone lies one base away. The clonotype comes from an adult in good health. The sequence links TRBV28 to TRBJ1-1; the D segment cannot be called with confidence. The sequenced sample was peripheral blood, obtained on day 0 of AZD1222 vaccination. The DNA sequence follows: TGTGCCAGCAGTCGGGAGGCTCTGAACACTGAAGCTTTCTTT. The resulting protein is CASSREALNTEAFF.